Reported below is one T cell receptor beta chain. This same CDR3 is encoded by further DNA sequences in the sample. In the original analysis: Amplification from reference gene primers served as the basis for estimated nucleated cell counts. Libraries were prepared by immunoSEQ multiplex PCR; TCRdb keeps only in-frame clonotypes and omits some of them. For V, J and clone size, that table is used; D and trimming come from the DNA. The table has roughly 120,000 clones, more than 65% seen once. The data derive from a study of blood T cell repertoires in COVID-19. The receptor's source is a woman older than 75 with active or convalescent COVID-19. The specimen sequenced was peripheral blood.

CDR3 nucleotides: TGTGCCAGCAGGTCCGGGAGTTCCTACGAGCAGTACTTC. This gives the protein CASRSGSSYEQYF. The chain couples TRBV27 to TRBJ2-7, with D possibly TRBD2 on 6 matching bases. CDR1 and CDR2 (germline): MNHEY, SMNVEV (reference sequence). CDR3 length: 13 amino acids. Trimming stripped 6 bases from V and 1 base from J, with 10 bases between.